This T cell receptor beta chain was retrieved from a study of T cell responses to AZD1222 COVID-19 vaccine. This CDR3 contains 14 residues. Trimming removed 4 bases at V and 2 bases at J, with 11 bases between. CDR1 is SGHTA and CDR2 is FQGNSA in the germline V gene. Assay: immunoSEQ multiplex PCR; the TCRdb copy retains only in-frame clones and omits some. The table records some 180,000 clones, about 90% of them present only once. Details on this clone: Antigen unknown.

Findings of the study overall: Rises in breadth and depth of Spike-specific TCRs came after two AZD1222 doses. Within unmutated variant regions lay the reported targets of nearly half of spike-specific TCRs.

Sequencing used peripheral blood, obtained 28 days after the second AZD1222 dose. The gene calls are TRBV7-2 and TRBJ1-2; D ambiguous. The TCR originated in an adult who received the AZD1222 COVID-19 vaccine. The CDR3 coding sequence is TGTGCCAGCAGCTCGCCCTCGGGGAACTATGGCTACACCTTC. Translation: CASSSPSGNYGYTF.